This passage covers 21 T cell receptor beta chains from one sample sequenced in a study of kidney transplant recipient with SARS-CoV-2 infection. From the reads, TCRdb called clonotypes with MiXCR, one entry per CDR3 protein. The sample holds 200,000 to 250,000 distinct CDR3 sequences, less than 35% seen once. The sample here was a blood sample, taken at baseline and on day 111 from a kidney transplant recipient. All receptors come from a young adult male patient who had COVID-19 and was a kidney transplant recipient. Some T cells may have originated in the graft donor.

In this sample, this clonotype turned up many times. The genes are TRBV19 and TRBJ1-1, with 7 positions matching TRBD1. V gave up 7 bases and J gave up 0 bases; unmatched junction bases: 5. CDR3 length: 14 residues. Germline-derived CDR1 and CDR2 are LNHDA and SQIVND (reference sequence). The CDR3 sequence is CASTQGGLNTEAFF. CDR3 bases: TGTGCCAGTACCCAGGGGGGCCTGAACACTGAAGCTTTCTTT. Combining the CDR3 with reference TRBV19 and TRBJ1-1 gives the whole variable domain DGGITQSPKYLFRKEGQNVTLSCEQNLNHDAMYWYRQDPGQGLRLIYYSQIVNDFQKGDIAEGYSVSREKKESFPLTVTSAQKNPTAFYLCASTQGGLNTEAFFGQGTRLTVV.

This clonotype came up a few times. The chain recombines TRBV5-8 with TRBJ2-2, with 9 bases fitting TRBD2. CDR3 size: 17 residues. V shed 3 bases, J shed 2 bases, and the junction held 8 bases outside the gene matches. Germline V gene lookup returns CDR1 SGHTS and CDR2 YDEGEE. This chain's CDR3 is CASSSSSLAGNTGELFF. CDR3 bases: TGTGCCAGCAGCTCGTCGTCGCTAGCGGGAAACACCGGGGAGCTGTTTTTT. The whole variable domain, remainder taken from reference TRBV5-8 and TRBJ2-2, is EAGVTQSPTHLIKTRGQQATLRCSPISGHTSVYWYQQALGLGLQFLLWYDEGEERNRGNFPPRFSGRQFPNYSSELNVNALELEDSALYLCASSSSSLAGNTGELFFGEGSRLTVL.

A few counts support this clonotype. V is TRBV6-2 or TRBV6-3 and J is TRBJ2-1, with 12 bases lining up with TRBD2. The CDR3 contains 16 residues. Unmatched junction bases numbered 6, after V lost 6 bases and J lost 3 bases. CDR1 and CDR2 from the germline V gene are MNHEY and SVGEGT. CDR3 DNA: TGTGCCAGCAGGACTAGCGGGAGTGAAGGCTACAATGAGCAGTTCTTC. Amino acids: CASRTSGSEGYNEQFF.

This clonotype was picked up many times. The chain uses TRBV6-4 and TRBJ1-6; 10 bases agree with TRBD1. The ends lost 0 bases at V and 7 bases at J; junction bases unmatched: 0. This CDR3 contains 15 residues. Germline lookup yields CDR1 MRHNA and CDR2 SNTAGT. CDR3 sequence reads: CASSDSTGGNSPLHF. The CDR3 DNA is TGTGCCAGCAGTGACTCGACAGGGGGCAATTCACCCCTCCACTTT.

This clonotype was seen at least ten times. This chain connects TRBV12-3 or TRBV12-4 to TRBJ1-5, with TRBD1 identical over 7 bases. The CDR3 has 15 residues. J lost 2 bases, V lost 6 bases, and 7 bases had no gene match. CDR3 DNA sequence: TGTGCCAGCAGAACGACAGGGAATGGCAATCAGCCCCAGCATTTT. It translates to CASRTTGNGNQPQHF.

The sample holds many counts of this clonotype. The gene calls are TRBV12-3 or TRBV12-4 and TRBJ2-7, with 7 bases identical to TRBD1. Trimming cost V 5 bases and J 5 bases; bases outside gene matches: 6. The CDR3 has 13 residues. Here the CDR3 DNA reads TGTGCCAGCAGTAAGACAGGGCAGGACGAGCAGTACTTC. Protein sequence: CASSKTGQDEQYF.

This clonotype appeared many times. The chain is built from TRBV7-8 and TRBJ2-7; D possibly corresponds to TRBD2 (5 bases). The germline V gene encodes CDR1 SGHVS and CDR2 FQNEAQ. The V gene lost 2 bases and the J gene lost 3 bases, with 8 bases spanning the gap. The CDR3 sequence is 13 residues long. The CDR3 sequence is CASSLSSYYEQYF. CDR3 DNA sequence: TGTGCCAGCAGCTTATCTAGCTACTACGAGCAGTACTTC.

This clonotype was counted only a few times. V usage is TRBV2 and J usage is TRBJ1-5; D is uncertain. The germline gives CDR1 SNHLY, CDR2 FYNNEI. Deletions cut 7 bases from V and 0 bases from J, with 13 bases between. The CDR3 has 15 residues. CDR3 sequence: CASKSRRDSNQPQHF. The CDR3 bases are TGTGCCAGCAAGAGCAGGAGGGATAGCAATCAGCCCCAGCATTTT.

This clonotype was recorded at least ten times. The V and J genes are TRBV19 and TRBJ1-5; D uncertain. CDR3 length: 14 amino acids. Germline V lookup: CDR1 LNHDA, CDR2 SQIVND (reference sequence). V lost 5 bases, J lost 7 bases, and 15 bases lay in between. CDR3 DNA sequence: TGTGCCAGTAGTGATGAAAGCTACGGGCAGCCCCAGCATTTT. This sequence encodes CASSDESYGQPQHF. The whole variable domain, remainder taken from reference TRBV19 and TRBJ1-5, is DGGITQSPKYLFRKEGQNVTLSCEQNLNHDAMYWYRQDPGQGLRLIYYSQIVNDFQKGDIAEGYSVSREKKESFPLTVTSAQKNPTAFYLCASSDESYGQPQHFGDGTRLSIL.

This clonotype came up many times. This chain links TRBV6-1 with TRBJ2-7; TRBD2 matches 16 bases. This CDR3 has 19 residues. V was pared by 0 bases and J by 9 bases, with 14 bases of the junction left unmatched. Looked up from germline, CDR1 is MNHNS and CDR2 is SASEGT. CDR3 loop: CASSEASFGTSGRAYVQYF. The CDR3 nucleotides are TGTGCCAGCAGTGAAGCGAGCTTCGGGACTAGCGGGAGGGCATATGTGCAGTACTTC.

As to this clonotype: In this CDR3 the conserved last residue, phenylalanine or tryptophan, is missing, so a read error is likely. The V gene is TRBV11-2, the J gene TRBJ1-2, with D uncertain. V lost 5 bases and J lost 4, with 23 bases in between. Germline CDR1 SGHAT, CDR2 FQNNGV. CDR3 length: 17 residues. In DNA, the CDR3 is TGTGCCAGCAGCGGCAGCGCAACAAGCAGAAAGACCTATGGCTACACCCTC. As protein: CASSGSATSRKTYGYTL.

This clonotype was seen at least ten times. This chain joins TRBV19 and TRBJ2-7; maybe TRBD1 (6 bases). The CDR3 has 15 amino acids. The germline V and J ends were trimmed by 1 base and 2 bases, with 12 bases remaining between them. The germline gives CDR1 LNHDA, CDR2 SQIVND (reference sequence). The CDR3 region is CASSIVYEGAYEQYF. CDR3 in DNA: TGTGCCAGTAGTATAGTCTACGAGGGGGCCTACGAGCAGTACTTC.

This clonotype was seen ten or more times. V gene TRBV12-3 or TRBV12-4 combines with J gene TRBJ2-2, with D possibly matching TRBD2 (6 bases). The CDR3 is 15 amino acids. Deletions cut 1 base from V and 5 bases from J, with 11 bases between. CDR3 in amino acids: CASSLGGLTTGELFF. The DNA of the CDR3 is TGTGCCAGCAGTTTAGGCGGACTAACTACCGGGGAGCTGTTTTTT.

The J gene is TRBJ1-2, the V gene TRBV6-9; D call uncertain. With 5 bases removed from V and 4 bases from J, the gap between germline ends came to 23 bases. The CDR3 sequence is 17 residues long. The germline CDR1 and CDR2 sequences are MNHGY and SVAAGI. The CDR3 nucleotides are TGTGCCAGCAGTAACCCCACGCCTTACGGAAAGACCTATGGCTACACCTTC. This encodes CASSNPTPYGKTYGYTF.

This clonotype was recorded at least ten times. This sequence joins TRBV5-6 and TRBJ1-3; D remains ambiguous. The CDR3 runs to 17 residues. The germline CDR1 and CDR2 sequences are SGHDT and YYEEEE. Trimming pared 1 base from V and 0 bases from J, leaving 14 bases between. CDR3 protein: CASSLLKGLISGNTIYF. CDR3 DNA sequence: TGTGCCAGCAGCTTGTTGAAAGGGCTAATCTCTGGAAACACCATATATTTT. Supplemented by reference TRBV5-6 and TRBJ1-3, the full variable domain reads DAGVTQSPTHLIKTRGQQVTLRCSPKSGHDTVSWYQQALGQGPQFIFQYYEEEERQRGNFPDRFSGHQFPNYSSELNVNALLLGDSALYLCASSLLKGLISGNTIYFGEGSWLTVV.

J is TRBJ1-2 and V is TRBV3-1, with a tentative D call TRBD1 (6 bases). CDR1 and CDR2 (germline): LGHDT, YNNKEL (reference sequence). Deletions cut 5 bases from V and 4 bases from J, with 23 bases between. This CDR3 is 17 amino acids long. CDR3 residues: CASSGTFTLRKAYGYTF. The CDR3 region has the DNA TGTGCCAGCAGCGGGACATTCACCCTTCGAAAGGCCTATGGCTACACCTTC.

The chain combines TRBV3-1 with TRBJ2-3; D unresolved. Trimming took off 0 bases at V and 5 bases at J, with 12 bases between the two ends. The length of the CDR3 is 15 residues. Per germline, CDR1 LGHDT and CDR2 YNNKEL (reference sequence). The CDR3 protein is CASSQDLGNRDTQYF. The CDR3 region has the DNA TGTGCCAGCAGCCAAGATCTGGGTAACCGAGATACGCAGTATTTT.

V gene TRBV25-1 combines with J gene TRBJ1-2; D ambiguous. The CDR3 runs to 17 residues. Germline-derived CDR1 and CDR2 are MGHDK and SYGVNS. V lost 5 bases, J lost 4 bases, and 23 bases lay in between. The CDR3 here is CASSTSLELGKTYGYTF. CDR3 sequence (DNA): TGTGCCAGCAGTACAAGTTTAGAACTGGGAAAGACCTATGGCTACACCTTC.

This clonotype was seen ten or more times. The chain is built from TRBV19 and TRBJ2-7, with D possibly being TRBD1 (5 bases). CDR1 LNHDA and CDR2 SQIVND come from the germline V gene (reference sequence). V lost 5 bases and J lost 4, with 15 bases in between. The CDR3 runs to 14 residues. For the CDR3, the DNA is TGTGCCAGTAGTCAAACAGGTGAATCTTACGAGCAGTACTTC. Its protein product is CASSQTGESYEQYF.

This clonotype was counted many times. The V gene is TRBV7-8, the J gene TRBJ1-2; D is uncertain. Germline lookup yields CDR1 SGHVS and CDR2 FQNEAQ. The CDR3 has 17 residues. The ends were cut back, 5 bases at V and 4 bases at J, with 23 bases in the middle. CDR3 DNA: TGTGCCAGCAGCACATCTTGGTTTACCCGAAAGACCTATGGCTACACCTTC. Translation: CASSTSWFTRKTYGYTF.

Details on this clonotype: This may come from a read error, since a much larger clone is one base off. J is TRBJ2-7 and V is TRBV5-4; tentatively, D is TRBD1 (11 bases). Germline V gives CDR1 SGHNT, CDR2 YYREEE (reference sequence). This CDR3 comprises 20 residues. CDR3 sequence: CANSRTGGAETSGWRWEQYF. The CDR3 nucleotides are TGTGCCAACAGCCGGACAGGGGGCGCGGAGACTAGCGGGTGGAGGTGGGAGCAGTACTTC.